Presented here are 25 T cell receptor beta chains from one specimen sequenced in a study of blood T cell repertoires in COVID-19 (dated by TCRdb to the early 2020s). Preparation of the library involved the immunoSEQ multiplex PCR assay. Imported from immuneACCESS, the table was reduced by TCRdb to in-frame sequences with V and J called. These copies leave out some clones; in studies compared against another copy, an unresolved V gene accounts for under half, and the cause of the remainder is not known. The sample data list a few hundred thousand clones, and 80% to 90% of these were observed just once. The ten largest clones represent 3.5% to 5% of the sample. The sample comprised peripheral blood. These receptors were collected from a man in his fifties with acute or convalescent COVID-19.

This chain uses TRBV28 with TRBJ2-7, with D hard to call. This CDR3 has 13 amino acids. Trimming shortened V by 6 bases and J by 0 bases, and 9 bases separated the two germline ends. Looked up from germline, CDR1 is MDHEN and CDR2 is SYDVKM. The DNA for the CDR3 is TGTGCCAGCAGGGCTAGGAGCTCCTACGAGCAGTACTTC. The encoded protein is CASRARSSYEQYF. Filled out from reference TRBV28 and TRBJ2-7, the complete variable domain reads DVKVTQSSRYLVKRTGEKVFLECVQDMDHENMFWYRQDPGLGLRLIYFSYDVKMKEKGDIPEGYSVSREKKERFSLILESASTNQTSMYLCASRARSSYEQYFGPGTRLTVT.

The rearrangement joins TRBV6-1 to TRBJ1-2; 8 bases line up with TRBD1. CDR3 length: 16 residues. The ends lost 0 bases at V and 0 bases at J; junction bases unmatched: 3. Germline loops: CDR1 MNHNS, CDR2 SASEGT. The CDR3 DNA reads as TGTGCCAGCAGTGAAGCCGGGACAGGTTCTAACTATGGCTACACCTTC. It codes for CASSEAGTGSNYGYTF.

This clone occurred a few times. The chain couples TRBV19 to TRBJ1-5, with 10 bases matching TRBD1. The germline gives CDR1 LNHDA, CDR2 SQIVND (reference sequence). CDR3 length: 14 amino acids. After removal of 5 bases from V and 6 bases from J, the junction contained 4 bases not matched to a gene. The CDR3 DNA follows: TGTGCCAGTAGTTTCCGGGACAGGGGTCAGCCCCAGCATTTT. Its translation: CASSFRDRGQPQHF.

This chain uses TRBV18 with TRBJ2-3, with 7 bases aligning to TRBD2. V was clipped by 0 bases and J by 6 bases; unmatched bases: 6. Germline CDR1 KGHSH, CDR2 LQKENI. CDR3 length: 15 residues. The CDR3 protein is CASSPPSGGWDTQYF. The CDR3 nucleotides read TGTGCCAGCTCACCACCGTCCGGGGGGTGGGATACGCAGTATTTT.

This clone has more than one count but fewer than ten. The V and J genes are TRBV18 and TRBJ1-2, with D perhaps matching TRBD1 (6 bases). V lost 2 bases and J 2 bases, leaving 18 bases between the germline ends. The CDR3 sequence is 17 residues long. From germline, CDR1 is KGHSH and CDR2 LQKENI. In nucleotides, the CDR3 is TGTGCCAGCTCACCATATGGCCCCCAGGGGTTCAACTATGGCTACACCTTC. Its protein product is CASSPYGPQGFNYGYTF. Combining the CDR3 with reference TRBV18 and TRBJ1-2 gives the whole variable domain NAGVMQNPRHLVRRRGQEARLRCSPMKGHSHVYWYRQLPEEGLKFMVYLQKENIIDESGMPKERFSAEFPKEGPSILRIQQVVRGDSAAYFCASSPYGPQGFNYGYTFGSGTRLTVV.

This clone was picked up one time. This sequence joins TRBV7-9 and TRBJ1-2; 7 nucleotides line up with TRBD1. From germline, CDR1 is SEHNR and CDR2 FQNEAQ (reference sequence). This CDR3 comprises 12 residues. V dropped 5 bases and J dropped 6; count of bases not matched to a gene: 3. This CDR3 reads CASSPGQNGYTF. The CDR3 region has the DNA TGTGCCAGCAGCCCGGGACAGAATGGCTACACCTTC.

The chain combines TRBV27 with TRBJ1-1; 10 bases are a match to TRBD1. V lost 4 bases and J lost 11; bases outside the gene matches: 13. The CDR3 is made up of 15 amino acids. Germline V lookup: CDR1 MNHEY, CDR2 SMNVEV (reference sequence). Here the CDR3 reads CASSSTSTGGHTAFF. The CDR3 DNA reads TGTGCCAGCAGTTCAACCTCGACAGGGGGCCATACGGCTTTCTTT.

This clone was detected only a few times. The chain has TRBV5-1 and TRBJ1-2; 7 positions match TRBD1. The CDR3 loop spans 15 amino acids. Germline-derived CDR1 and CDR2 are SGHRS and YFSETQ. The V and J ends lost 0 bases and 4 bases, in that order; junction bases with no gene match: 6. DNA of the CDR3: TGCGCCAGCAGCTTGGTAGAGGGGGCGGTCTATGGCTACACCTTC. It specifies CASSLVEGAVYGYTF.

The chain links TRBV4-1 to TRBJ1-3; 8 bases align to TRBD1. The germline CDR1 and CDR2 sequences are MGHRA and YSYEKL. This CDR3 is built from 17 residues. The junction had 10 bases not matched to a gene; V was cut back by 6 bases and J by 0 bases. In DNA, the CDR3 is TGCGCCAGCAGGGGGGGGACAGGCGCAATCTCTGGAAACACCATATATTTT. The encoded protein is CASRGGTGAISGNTIYF.

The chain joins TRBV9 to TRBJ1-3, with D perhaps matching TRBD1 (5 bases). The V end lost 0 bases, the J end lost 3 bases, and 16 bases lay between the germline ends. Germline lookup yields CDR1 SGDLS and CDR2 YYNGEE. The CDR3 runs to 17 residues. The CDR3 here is CASSVVSGLNVGNTIYF. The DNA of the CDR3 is TGTGCCAGCAGCGTAGTTTCAGGGTTAAATGTTGGAAACACCATATATTTT.

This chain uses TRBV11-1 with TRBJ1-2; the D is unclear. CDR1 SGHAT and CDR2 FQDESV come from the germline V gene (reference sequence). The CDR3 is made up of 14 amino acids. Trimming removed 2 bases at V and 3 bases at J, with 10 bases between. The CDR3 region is CASSLSWADYGYTF. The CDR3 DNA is TGTGCCAGCAGCTTATCGTGGGCAGACTATGGCTACACCTTC.

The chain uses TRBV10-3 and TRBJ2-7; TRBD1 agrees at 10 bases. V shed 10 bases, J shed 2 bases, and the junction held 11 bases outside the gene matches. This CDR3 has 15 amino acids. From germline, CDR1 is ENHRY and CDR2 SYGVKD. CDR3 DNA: TGTGCCAACGCAGATCCGGGACAGGGGACCTACGAGCAGTACTTC. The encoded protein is CANADPGQGTYEQYF.

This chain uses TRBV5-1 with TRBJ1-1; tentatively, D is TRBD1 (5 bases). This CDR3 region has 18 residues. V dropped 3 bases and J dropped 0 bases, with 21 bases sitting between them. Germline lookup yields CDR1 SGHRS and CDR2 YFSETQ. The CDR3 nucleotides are TGCGCCAGCAGCTACCGATTGGGGGGTGCAGGGCTGAACACTGAAGCTTTCTTT. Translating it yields CASSYRLGGAGLNTEAFF.

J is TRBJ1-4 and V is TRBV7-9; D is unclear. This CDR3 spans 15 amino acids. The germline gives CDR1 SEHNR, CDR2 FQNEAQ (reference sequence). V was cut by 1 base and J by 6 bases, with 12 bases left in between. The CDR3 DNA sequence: TGTGCCAGCAGCTTAGTGTCCCAGGTGGATGAAAAACTGTTTTTT. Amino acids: CASSLVSQVDEKLFF.

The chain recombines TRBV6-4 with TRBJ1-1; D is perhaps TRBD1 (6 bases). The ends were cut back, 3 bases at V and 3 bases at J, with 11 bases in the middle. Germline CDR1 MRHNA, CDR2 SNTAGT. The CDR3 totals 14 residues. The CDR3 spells CASSDRGADTEAFF. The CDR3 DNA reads TGTGCCAGCAGTGATCGGGGGGCTGACACTGAAGCTTTCTTT.

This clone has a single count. This CDR3 is CASSLLTSYNSPLHF. The CDR3 bases are TGTGCCAGCAGTTTACTAACCTCCTATAATTCACCCCTCCACTTT. The chain has TRBV27 and TRBJ1-6; D is ambiguous. Germline V CDR1 and CDR2: MNHEY, SMNVEV (reference sequence). This CDR3 contains 15 residues. Trimming took 2 bases from V and 0 from J, leaving 5 bases between them.

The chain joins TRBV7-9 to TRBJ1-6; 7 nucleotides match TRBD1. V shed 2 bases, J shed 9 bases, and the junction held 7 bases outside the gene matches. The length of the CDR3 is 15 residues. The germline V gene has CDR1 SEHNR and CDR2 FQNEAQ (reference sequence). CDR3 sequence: CASSLTGTVSSPLHF. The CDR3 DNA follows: TGTGCCAGCAGCTTAACCGGGACAGTGAGTTCACCCCTCCACTTT.

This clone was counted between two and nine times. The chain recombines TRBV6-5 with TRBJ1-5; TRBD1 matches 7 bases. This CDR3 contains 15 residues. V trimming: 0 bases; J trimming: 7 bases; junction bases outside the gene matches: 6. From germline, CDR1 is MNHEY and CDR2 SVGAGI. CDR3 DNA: TGTGCCAGCAGTTACTCGACAGGGTATGGGCAGCCCCAGCATTTT. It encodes CASSYSTGYGQPQHF.

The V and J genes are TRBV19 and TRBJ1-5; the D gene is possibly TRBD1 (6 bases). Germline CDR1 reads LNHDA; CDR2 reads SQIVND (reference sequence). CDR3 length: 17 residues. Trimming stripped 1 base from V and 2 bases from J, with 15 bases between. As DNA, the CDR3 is TGTGCCAGTAGTATAGTTGGGGGGGCGATTGGCAATCAGCCCCAGCATTTT. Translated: CASSIVGGAIGNQPQHF.

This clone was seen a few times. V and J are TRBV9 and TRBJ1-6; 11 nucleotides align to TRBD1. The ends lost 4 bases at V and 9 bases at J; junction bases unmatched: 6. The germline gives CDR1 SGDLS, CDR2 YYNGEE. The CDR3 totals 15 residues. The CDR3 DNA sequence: TGTGCCAGCAGCATAGGGACAGGGGGGGGTTCACCCCTCCACTTT. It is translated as CASSIGTGGGSPLHF.

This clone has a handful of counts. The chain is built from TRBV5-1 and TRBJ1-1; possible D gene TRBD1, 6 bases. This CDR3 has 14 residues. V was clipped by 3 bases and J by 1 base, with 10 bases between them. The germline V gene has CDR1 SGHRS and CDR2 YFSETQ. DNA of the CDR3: TGCGCCAGCAGCTCTCGACAGGAGAACACTGAAGCTTTCTTT. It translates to CASSSRQENTEAFF.

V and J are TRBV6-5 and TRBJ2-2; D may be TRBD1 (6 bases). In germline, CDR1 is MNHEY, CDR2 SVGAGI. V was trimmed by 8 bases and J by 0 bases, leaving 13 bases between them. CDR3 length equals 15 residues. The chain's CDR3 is CASGRTATNTGELFF. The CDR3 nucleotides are TGTGCCAGCGGCCGGACAGCCACGAACACCGGGGAGCTGTTTTTT.

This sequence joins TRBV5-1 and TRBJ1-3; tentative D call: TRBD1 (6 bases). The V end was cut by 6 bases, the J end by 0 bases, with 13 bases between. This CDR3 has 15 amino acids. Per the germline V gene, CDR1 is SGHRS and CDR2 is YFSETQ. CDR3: CASTQGGNSGNTIYF. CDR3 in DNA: TGCGCCAGCACACAGGGTGGGAACTCTGGAAACACCATATATTTT.

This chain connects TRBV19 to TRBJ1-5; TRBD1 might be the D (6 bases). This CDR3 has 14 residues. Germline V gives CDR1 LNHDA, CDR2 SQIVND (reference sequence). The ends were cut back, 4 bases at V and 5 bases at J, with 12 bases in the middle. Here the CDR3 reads CASSKYSGDQPQHF. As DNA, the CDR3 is TGTGCCAGTAGTAAATACTCAGGGGATCAGCCCCAGCATTTT.

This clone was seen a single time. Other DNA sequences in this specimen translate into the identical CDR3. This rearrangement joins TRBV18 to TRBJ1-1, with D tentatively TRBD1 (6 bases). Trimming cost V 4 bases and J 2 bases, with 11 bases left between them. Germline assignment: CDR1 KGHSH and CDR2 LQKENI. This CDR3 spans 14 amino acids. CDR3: CASSRDRKNTEAFF. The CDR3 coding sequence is TGTGCCAGCTCACGTGACAGGAAAAACACTGAAGCTTTCTTT.